This TCR beta chain was recovered during a study of T cell repertoires in cytomegalovirus infection. Background on the study: HLA-B-restricted CMV epitopes that are well studied were used alongside recently identified HLA-C-restricted ones. TCR beta signatures that were public indicated CMV infection and matching HLA type.

Study findings and constraints: Clonotype analysis showed dominance of the ex vivo response by HLA-C-restricted CMV-specific TCR beta clonotypes.

This clonotype was found a few times. What it recognizes is unknown. In germline, CDR1 is SGHNT, CDR2 YYREEE (reference sequence). The CDR3 spans 13 residues. Between the trimmed V and J ends, which lost 4 bases and 4 bases, there was a span of 9 bases. MiXCR was run by TCRdb on the reads, yielding one entry per CDR3 protein. The table includes around 500,000 distinct CDR3 sequences, 40% to 50% detected once. The sample consisted of cultured PBMCs, taken from culture after CMV antigen stimulation. The chain links TRBV5-4 to TRBJ1-5; TRBD1 might be the D (6 bases). This TCR was recovered from a human donor in good health (CMV status not recorded). Some clones in this sample may be carry-over from other donors' samples. The CDR3 region has the DNA TGTGCCAGCAGCGTCGGACAGAATCAGCCCCAGCATTTT. Translating gives CASSVGQNQPQHF. Drawing the rest from reference TRBV5-4 and TRBJ1-5, the complete variable domain is ETGVTQSPTHLIKTRGQQVTLRCSSQSGHNTVSWYQQALGQGPQFIFQYYREEENGRGNFPPRFSGLQFPNYSSELNVNALELDDSALYLCASSVGQNQPQHFGDGTRLSIL.